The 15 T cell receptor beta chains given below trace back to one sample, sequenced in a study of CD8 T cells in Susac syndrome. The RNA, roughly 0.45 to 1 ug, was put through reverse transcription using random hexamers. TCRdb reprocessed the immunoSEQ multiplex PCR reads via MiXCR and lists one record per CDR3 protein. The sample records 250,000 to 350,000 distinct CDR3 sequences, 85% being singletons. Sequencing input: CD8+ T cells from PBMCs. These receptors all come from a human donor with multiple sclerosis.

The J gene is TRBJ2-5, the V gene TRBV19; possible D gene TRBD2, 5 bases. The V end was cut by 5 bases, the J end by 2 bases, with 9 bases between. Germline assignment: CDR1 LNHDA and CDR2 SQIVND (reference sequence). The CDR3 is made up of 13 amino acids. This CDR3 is CASSPGTQETQYF. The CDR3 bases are TGTGCCAGTAGTCCGGGAACGCAAGAGACCCAGTACTTC.

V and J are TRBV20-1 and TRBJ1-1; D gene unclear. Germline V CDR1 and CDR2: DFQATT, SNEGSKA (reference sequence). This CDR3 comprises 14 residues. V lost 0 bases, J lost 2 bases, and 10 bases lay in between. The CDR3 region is CSARDVAKNTEAFF. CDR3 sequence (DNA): TGCAGTGCTAGAGATGTTGCGAAAAACACTGAAGCTTTCTTT.

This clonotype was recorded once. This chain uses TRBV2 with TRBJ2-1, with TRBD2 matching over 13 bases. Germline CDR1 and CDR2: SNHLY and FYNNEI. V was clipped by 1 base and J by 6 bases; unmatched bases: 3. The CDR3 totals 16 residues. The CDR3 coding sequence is TGTGCCAGCAGTGAAGAACTAGCGGGAGGGGGCAATGAGCAGTTCTTC. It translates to CASSEELAGGGNEQFF.

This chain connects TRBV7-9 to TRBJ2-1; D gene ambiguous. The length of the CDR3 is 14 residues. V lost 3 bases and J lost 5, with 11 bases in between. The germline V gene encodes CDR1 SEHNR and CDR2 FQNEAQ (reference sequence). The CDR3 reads CASSLRWDHNEQFF. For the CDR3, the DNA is TGTGCCAGCAGCTTGAGGTGGGATCACAATGAGCAGTTCTTC.

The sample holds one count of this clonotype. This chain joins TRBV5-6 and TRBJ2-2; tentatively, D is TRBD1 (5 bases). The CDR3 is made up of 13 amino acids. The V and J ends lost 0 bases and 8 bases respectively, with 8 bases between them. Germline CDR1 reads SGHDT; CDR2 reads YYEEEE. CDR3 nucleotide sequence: TGTGCCAGCAGCTTGGAGGGGATTGGGGAGCTGTTTTTT. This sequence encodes CASSLEGIGELFF. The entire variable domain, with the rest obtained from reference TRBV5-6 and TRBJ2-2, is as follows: DAGVTQSPTHLIKTRGQQVTLRCSPKSGHDTVSWYQQALGQGPQFIFQYYEEEERQRGNFPDRFSGHQFPNYSSELNVNALLLGDSALYLCASSLEGIGELFFGEGSRLTVL.

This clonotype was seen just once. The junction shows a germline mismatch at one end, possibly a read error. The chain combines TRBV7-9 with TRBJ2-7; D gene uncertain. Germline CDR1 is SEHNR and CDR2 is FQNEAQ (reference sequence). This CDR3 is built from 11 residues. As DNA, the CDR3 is TGTGCCAGCCGCTTCGGGTCCGAGCAGTACTTC. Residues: CASRFGSEQYF.

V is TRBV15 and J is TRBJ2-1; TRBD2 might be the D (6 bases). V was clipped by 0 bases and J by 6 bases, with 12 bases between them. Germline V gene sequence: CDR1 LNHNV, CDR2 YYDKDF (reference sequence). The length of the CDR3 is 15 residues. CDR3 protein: CATSRDRGGVNEQFF. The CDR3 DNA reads TGTGCCACCAGCAGAGATCGGGGCGGGGTCAATGAGCAGTTCTTC.

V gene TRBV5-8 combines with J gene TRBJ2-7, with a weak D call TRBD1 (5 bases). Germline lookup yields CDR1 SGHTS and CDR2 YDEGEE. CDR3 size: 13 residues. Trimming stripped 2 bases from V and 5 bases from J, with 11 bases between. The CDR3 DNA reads TGTGCCAGCAGCTTCGGACATACCCACGAGCAGTACTTC. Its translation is CASSFGHTHEQYF.

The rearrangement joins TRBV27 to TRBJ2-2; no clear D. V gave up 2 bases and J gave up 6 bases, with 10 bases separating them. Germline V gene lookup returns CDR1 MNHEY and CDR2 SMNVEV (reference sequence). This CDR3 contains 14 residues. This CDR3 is CASSLGQAPGELFF. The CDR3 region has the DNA TGTGCCAGCAGTTTAGGTCAGGCCCCCGGGGAGCTGTTTTTT.

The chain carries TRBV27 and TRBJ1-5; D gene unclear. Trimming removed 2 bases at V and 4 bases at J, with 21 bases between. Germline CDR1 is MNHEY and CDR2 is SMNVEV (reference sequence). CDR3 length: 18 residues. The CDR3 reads CASSLLAEGRRRNQPQHF. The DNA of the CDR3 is TGTGCCAGCAGTTTACTCGCCGAGGGCAGGCGGAGGAATCAGCCCCAGCATTTT.

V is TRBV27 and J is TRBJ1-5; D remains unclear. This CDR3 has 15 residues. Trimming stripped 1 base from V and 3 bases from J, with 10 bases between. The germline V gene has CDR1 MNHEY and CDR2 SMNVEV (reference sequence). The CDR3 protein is CASSLLGLVNQPQHF. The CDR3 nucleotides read TGTGCCAGCAGTTTATTGGGCCTTGTCAATCAGCCCCAGCATTTT.

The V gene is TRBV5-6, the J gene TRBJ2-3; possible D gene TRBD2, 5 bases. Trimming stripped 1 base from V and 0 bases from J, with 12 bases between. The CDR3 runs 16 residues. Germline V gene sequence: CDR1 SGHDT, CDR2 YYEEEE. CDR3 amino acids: CASSLLTEASTDTQYF. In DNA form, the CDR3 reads TGTGCCAGCAGCTTGTTGACGGAGGCTAGCACAGATACGCAGTATTTT.

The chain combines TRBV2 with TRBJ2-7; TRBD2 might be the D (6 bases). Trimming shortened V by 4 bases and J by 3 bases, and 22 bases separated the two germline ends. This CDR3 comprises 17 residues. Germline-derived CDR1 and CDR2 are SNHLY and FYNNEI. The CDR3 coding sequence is TGTGCCAGCAGTGCGTTGCGGGGCCAAGGCCCCGTCTACGAGCAGTACTTC. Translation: CASSALRGQGPVYEQYF. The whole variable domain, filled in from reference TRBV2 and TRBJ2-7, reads EPEVTQTPSHQVTQMGQEVILRCVPISNHLYFYWYRQILGQKVEFLVSFYNNEISEKSEIFDDQFSVERPDGSNFTLKIRSTKLEDSAMYFCASSALRGQGPVYEQYFGPGTRLTVT.

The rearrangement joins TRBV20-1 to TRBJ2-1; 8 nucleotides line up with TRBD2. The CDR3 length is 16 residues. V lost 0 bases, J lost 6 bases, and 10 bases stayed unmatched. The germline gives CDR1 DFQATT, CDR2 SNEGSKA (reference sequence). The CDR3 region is CSARDTAGALLNEQFF. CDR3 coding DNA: TGCAGTGCTAGAGATACAGCGGGAGCCCTGCTCAATGAGCAGTTCTTC.

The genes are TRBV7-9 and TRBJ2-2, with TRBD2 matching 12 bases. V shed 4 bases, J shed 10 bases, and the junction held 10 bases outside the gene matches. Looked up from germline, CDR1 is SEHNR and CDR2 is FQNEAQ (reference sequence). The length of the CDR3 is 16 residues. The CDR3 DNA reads TGTGCCAGCAGCTCCAGAAGGACTAGCGGGAAGGAGGAGCTGTTTTTT. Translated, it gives CASSSRRTSGKEELFF.